The clone carrying this T cell receptor (beta chain) is medium-sized by share. Time point here: sample taken at primary tumor resection. The CDR3 loop spans 15 amino acids. The germline CDR1 and CDR2 sequences are DFQATT and SNEGSKA (reference sequence). V was clipped by 0 bases and J by 3 bases, with 11 bases between them. TCRdb re-called the 5' RACE reads with MiXCR, one entry per CDR3 protein. The table has around 740 distinct CDR3 sequences, less than 14% seen once; the top ten hold around 43%. These data belong to a study of spatial heterogeneity in lung cancer. Sequencing was performed on normal lung tissue next to the tumor, taken at surgery. The clonotype was recovered from a male donor with early-stage non-small cell lung cancer. The rearrangement joins TRBV20-1 to TRBJ2-2; D may be TRBD1 (6 bases). The CDR3 bases are TGCAGTGCTAGAGATATGGGGGCCGACACCGGGGAGCTGTTTTTT. Translated: CSARDMGADTGELFF.